Listed below are T cell receptor beta chains from one sample, sequenced in a study of blood T cells in healthy people across ages. TCRdb passed the 5' RACE reads through MiXCR, listing each CDR3 protein once. Of roughly 730,000 distinct CDR3 sequences in the sample, roughly 56% were seen once. The sequenced sample consisted of blood. These TCRs come from a man aged 40-49 years in good health. Each CDR3 is given with its conserved first and last residue. The order of the fields is V gene, D gene, clone size, J gene, CDR3 DNA, CDR3 protein. A D gene is named only where the DNA matches it firmly. The listing skips clone size in some rows; elsewhere it reads once, few, many or a size class.

TRBV6-1,TRBD1,.,TRBJ2-3,TGTGCCAGCATGCGGGACAGGGGCACAGATACGCAGTATTTT,CASMRDRGTDTQYF
TRBV27,TRBD1,few,TRBJ2-7,TGTGCCAGCGGGACAGGGGACTACGAGCAGTACTTC,CASGTGDYEQYF
TRBV20-1,.,.,TRBJ1-1,TGCAGTGCTAGAATCCGGGACCGAGGGAACACTGAAGCTTTCTTT,CSARIRDRGNTEAFF
TRBV5-1,.,.,TRBJ1-4,TGCGCCAGCAGCCTCGGACAGTCGGGGGAAAAACTGTTTTTT,CASSLGQSGEKLFF
TRBV11-3,.,.,TRBJ2-3,TGTGCCAGCCGAACAGCAGATTTTGTTGGCACAGATACGCAGTATTTT,CASRTADFVGTDTQYF
TRBV6-2/TRBV6-3,.,.,TRBJ2-1,TGTGCCAGCAGTACTCCGACAGCGCGCGAGGGTATGAATGAGCAGTTCTTC,CASSTPTAREGMNEQFF
TRBV10-3,TRBD1,few,TRBJ2-3,TGTGCCATCAGTGAGCGGGGACAGGGGGCGGATACGCAGTATTTT,CAISERGQGADTQYF
TRBV5-1,TRBD1,.,TRBJ2-7,TGCGCCAGCAGCTTGGAGGACAGGGGACCCTACGAGCAGTACTTC,CASSLEDRGPYEQYF
TRBV3-1,.,.,TRBJ1-4,TGTGCCAGCAGCCCCCCGTCGCGAGGCGTAACTAATGAAAAACTGTTTTTT,CASSPPSRGVTNEKLFF
TRBV2,.,.,TRBJ2-4,TGTGCCAGCAGGGGGATAAAAAACATTCAGTACTTC,CASRGIKNIQYF
TRBV4-1,TRBD1,.,TRBJ1-5,TGCGCCAGCAGCCATAGCAGCGACAGGGGTAGGCTTCAGCCCCAGCATTTT,CASSHSSDRGRLQPQHF
TRBV7-8,.,.,TRBJ2-7,TGTGCCAGCAGCTTAGCGCTGTGGCCCATATCCTACGAGCAGTACTTC,CASSLALWPISYEQYF
TRBV5-1,.,few,TRBJ2-7,TGCGCCAGCAGCTTGGACGGGTTAGGGGTCTACGAGCAGTACTTC,CASSLDGLGVYEQYF
TRBV7-6,.,.,TRBJ1-4,TGTGCCAGCAGCTTCGGACAGTTTGAAAAACTGTTTTTT,CASSFGQFEKLFF
TRBV6-5,TRBD1,few,TRBJ1-2,TGTGCCAGCTGTCCAGACAGGGGAGCTAACTATGGCTACACCTTC,CASCPDRGANYGYTF
TRBV24-1,.,.,TRBJ2-2,TGTACCACCAGTGATACAGGGAACCTGAACACCGGGGAGCTGTTTTTT,CTTSDTGNLNTGELFF
TRBV7-9,.,.,TRBJ2-1,TGTGCCAGCAGTCTAAGCGGGCGGAACCTCAATGAGCAGTTCTTC,CASSLSGRNLNEQFF
TRBV4-1,.,.,TRBJ1-1,TGCGCCAGCAGCCCCTCGACAGCGGCCCAGGACACTGAAGCTTTCTTT,CASSPSTAAQDTEAFF
TRBV5-1,.,once,TRBJ1-2,TGCGCCAGCAACCAACCGGACGATTCGGGCTACACCTTC,CASNQPDDSGYTF
TRBV12-3/TRBV12-4,.,once,TRBJ1-6,TGTGCCAGCAGTTTCGACAGTGCGAATTCACCCCTCCACTTT,CASSFDSANSPLHF
TRBV28,.,.,TRBJ2-7,TGTGCCAGCAGTTCCCCCCCTGGTCAGGGCAGGGAGCAGTACTTC,CASSSPPGQGREQYF
TRBV10-3,.,few,TRBJ2-1,TGTGCCATCAGTTACCCTCGACAGCCCAATGAGCAGTTCTTC,CAISYPRQPNEQFF
TRBV14,.,few,TRBJ2-7,TGTGCCAGCAGCCAAAAGGACTATACGCTCTCCCCACTCTACGAGCAGTACTTC,CASSQKDYTLSPLYEQYF
TRBV7-9,.,.,TRBJ2-3,TGTGCCAGCAGCCCGAGGACCGATGAGCAGTATTTT,CASSPRTDEQYF
TRBV10-3,.,.,TRBJ1-6,TGTGCCACCAGTGCGGGGGATTCACCCCTCCACTTT,CATSAGDSPLHF
TRBV7-2,.,.,TRBJ2-3,TGTGCCAGCAGCGGCGCCACGGCCAGGTTCGCAGATACGCAGTATTTT,CASSGATARFADTQYF
TRBV19,.,.,TRBJ2-5,TGTGCCAGTAGTCGATCCAGAAGTGGGACCCAGTACTTC,CASSRSRSGTQYF
TRBV27,TRBD2,.,TRBJ2-3,TGTGCCAGCAGTTTTACTAGCGGGGGGTTCACAGATACGCAGTATTTT,CASSFTSGGFTDTQYF
TRBV6-5,TRBD1,few,TRBJ2-7,TGTGCCGGCAGACTAGGGACAGGGGCATCCTACGAGCAGTACTTC,CAGRLGTGASYEQYF
TRBV4-2,TRBD2,.,TRBJ2-3,TGTGCCAGCAGCCAAGATTTAGCTAGCGGGGGGACAGATACGCAGTATTTT,CASSQDLASGGTDTQYF
TRBV6-2/TRBV6-3,.,.,TRBJ1-2,TGTGCCAGCAGTCCGCGCGGAACGGACTATGGCTACACCTTC,CASSPRGTDYGYTF
TRBV27,.,.,TRBJ2-1,TGTGCCAGCAGTTTTGAAGGCTGGGTGGATGAGCAGTTCTTC,CASSFEGWVDEQFF
TRBV5-1,TRBD1,.,TRBJ1-5,TGCGCCAGCAGCGCCGGGACAGAATATCAGCCCCAGCATTTT,CASSAGTEYQPQHF
TRBV12-3/TRBV12-4,.,.,TRBJ2-7,TGTGCCAGCAGCGTGGACGGAGTTTCCTACGAGCAGTACTTC,CASSVDGVSYEQYF
TRBV11-3,TRBD2,.,TRBJ2-3,TGTGCCAGCAGCTTAGAGGGGACTAGCGGTGCGGATACGCAGTATTTT,CASSLEGTSGADTQYF
TRBV7-2,.,.,TRBJ2-3,TGTGCCAGCAGCTCCATCCCCCCTCTTGAAGGGGAAGACACAGATACGCAGTATTTT,CASSSIPPLEGEDTDTQYF